This T cell receptor beta chain was recorded in a study of human T cells and chemical hapten exposure. Study-level background: Patients' scalps got diphenylcyclopropenone weekly throughout the approximately 25-week study. Each patch test put 0.01% DPC on the upper back, and results were read at 6 days. Overall study results and limits: Patch test score rose with PT1 expanded TCRs, significant at 8, 16, 32, not 4.

TCRdb reprocessed the RACE reads with MiXCR, giving one entry per CDR3 protein. Of around 180,000 distinct CDR3 sequences listed, 30% are singletons. Time point described: pre-sensitization, week 0. Treatment denoted: therapeutic diphenylcyclopropenone sensitization with weekly scalp DPC. The template was total RNA from unfractionated whole blood. As regards this clonotype: What it recognizes is unknown.

Germline V gives CDR1 SEHNR, CDR2 FQNEAQ (reference sequence). Trimming removed 8 bases from V and 2 bases from J, with 9 bases in between. The CDR3 consists of 13 residues. The gene calls are TRBV7-9 and TRBJ2-2; TRBD2 might be the D (5 bases). This specimen consisted of whole blood, obtained in connection with sensitization to the hapten diphenylcyclopropenone (DPC). The clonotype originates from a woman aged 25 to 39 with alopecia areata. Some clones in this sample may be carry-over from other donors' samples. The DNA of the CDR3 is TGTGCCAGCGGGCGGGCCAACACCGGGGAGCTGTTTTTT. Translation gives CASGRANTGELFF.